Listed below are T cell receptor beta chains from one sample, sequenced in a study of T cells in Graves' hyperthyroidism and ophthalmopathy. Via MiXCR, TCRdb re-called the multiplex PCR reads, giving one row per CDR3 protein. The sample gives about 350,000 distinct CDR3 sequences, approximately 15% of which show up once; around 24% is in the top ten. Sequenced: blood. Receptor source: a woman aged 25-40 years with Graves' hyperthyroidism. The CDR3 runs from the conserved cysteine through the conserved F or W. Fields, in order: D gene, clone size, V gene, J gene, CDR3 protein, CDR3 DNA. A D gene is named only where the DNA matches it firmly. Size tells how often a clone was seen (once, few, many) or the class of an expanded clone, and some rows leave it out.

d_gene: .; abundance: .; v_gene: TRBV7-9; j_gene: TRBJ1-1; CDR3aa: CASSWDVQEAFF; CDR3nt: TGTGCCAGCAGCTGGGACGTCCAAGAGGCTTTCTTT
d_gene: .; abundance: many; v_gene: TRBV6-1; j_gene: TRBJ1-1; CDR3aa: CASSPETVNTEAFF; CDR3nt: TGTGCCAGCAGTCCCGAGACAGTGAACACTGAAGCTTTCTTT
d_gene: .; abundance: .; v_gene: TRBV28; j_gene: TRBJ1-1; CDR3aa: CASSRGLGGAEAFF; CDR3nt: TGTGCCAGCAGTAGGGGACTGGGGGGCGCTGAAGCTTTCTTT
d_gene: TRBD1; abundance: many; v_gene: TRBV6-1; j_gene: TRBJ2-3; CDR3aa: CASVAGGRTDTQYF; CDR3nt: TGTGCCAGCGTCGCAGGGGGCCGCACAGATACGCAGTATTTT
d_gene: TRBD2; abundance: many; v_gene: TRBV11-2; j_gene: TRBJ2-3; CDR3aa: CASSLGLLRDYGKDTQYF; CDR3nt: TGTGCCAGCAGCTTAGGCCTCCTCCGGGACTACGGGAAAGATACGCAGTATTTT
d_gene: .; abundance: .; v_gene: TRBV20-1; j_gene: TRBJ1-2; CDR3aa: CSARDNRNYGYTF; CDR3nt: TGCAGTGCTAGAGATAACAGGAACTATGGCTACACCTTC
d_gene: .; abundance: many; v_gene: TRBV2; j_gene: TRBJ2-7; CDR3aa: CASSEDAGLIYEQYF; CDR3nt: TGTGCCAGCAGTGAAGACGCGGGGCTGATATACGAGCAGTACTTC
d_gene: .; abundance: .; v_gene: TRBV7-7; j_gene: TRBJ2-5; CDR3aa: CASSTVHQETQYF; CDR3nt: TGTGCTAGCTCCACGGTCCACCAAGAGACCCAGTACTTC
d_gene: .; abundance: many; v_gene: TRBV28; j_gene: TRBJ2-7; CDR3aa: CASRGLDRTYEQYF; CDR3nt: TGTGCCAGCAGGGGCCTCGACAGGACCTACGAGCAGTACTTC
d_gene: .; abundance: many; v_gene: TRBV30; j_gene: TRBJ1-2; CDR3aa: CAWRESAGYTF; CDR3nt: TGTGCCTGGAGAGAGTCAGCTGGCTACACCTTC
d_gene: .; abundance: .; v_gene: TRBV4-1; j_gene: TRBJ1-2; CDR3aa: CASSLQGSEYGYTF; CDR3nt: TGCGCCAGCAGTCTACAGGGCTCTGAATATGGCTACACCTTC
d_gene: TRBD2; abundance: many; v_gene: TRBV24-1; j_gene: TRBJ2-7; CDR3aa: CATSDLGRLAGLYEQYF; CDR3nt: TGTGCCACCAGTGATTTGGGTCGACTAGCGGGACTCTACGAGCAGTACTTC
d_gene: .; abundance: .; v_gene: TRBV14; j_gene: TRBJ1-1; CDR3aa: CASSQGRAFF; CDR3nt: TGTGCCAGCAGCCAGGGCCGAGCTTTCTTT
d_gene: .; abundance: .; v_gene: TRBV24-1; j_gene: TRBJ2-3; CDR3aa: CATRGRLVTDTQYF; CDR3nt: TGTGCCACCCGGGGGCGGTTGGTTACAGATACGCAGTATTTT
d_gene: .; abundance: .; v_gene: TRBV20-1; j_gene: TRBJ2-7; CDR3aa: CSARWGARDEQYF; CDR3nt: TGCAGTGCTAGATGGGGGGCGCGCGACGAGCAGTACTTC
d_gene: .; abundance: few; v_gene: TRBV10-3; j_gene: TRBJ2-3; CDR3aa: CAINVETADTQYF; CDR3nt: TGTGCCATCAACGTGGAAACGGCAGATACGCAGTATTTT
d_gene: .; abundance: few; v_gene: TRBV28; j_gene: TRBJ1-3; CDR3aa: CASSLFKGDFSGNTIYF; CDR3nt: TGTGCCAGCAGTCTCTTTAAAGGGGACTTCTCTGGAAACACCATATATTTT
d_gene: .; abundance: few; v_gene: TRBV19; j_gene: TRBJ2-3; CDR3aa: CASSIVGVPDTQYF; CDR3nt: TGTGCCAGTAGTATAGTGGGAGTGCCAGATACGCAGTATTTT
d_gene: .; abundance: many; v_gene: TRBV11-2; j_gene: TRBJ2-3; CDR3aa: CASSPNSGPSTDTQYF; CDR3nt: TGTGCCAGCAGCCCAAATTCGGGACCGAGCACAGATACGCAGTATTTT
d_gene: .; abundance: few; v_gene: TRBV2; j_gene: TRBJ1-6; CDR3aa: CASSEAERLNSPLHF; CDR3nt: TGTGCCAGCAGTGAAGCAGAAAGATTGAATTCACCCCTCCACTTT
d_gene: .; abundance: many; v_gene: TRBV20-1; j_gene: TRBJ1-1; CDR3aa: CSARGGRANTEAFF; CDR3nt: TGCAGTGCTAGAGGTGGCCGGGCGAACACTGAAGCTTTCTTT
d_gene: TRBD1; abundance: .; v_gene: TRBV6-1; j_gene: TRBJ2-5; CDR3aa: CASNELAGGKETQYF; CDR3nt: TGTGCCAGCAATGAATTGGCAGGGGGCAAAGAGACCCAGTACTTC
d_gene: .; abundance: many; v_gene: TRBV7-3; j_gene: TRBJ2-1; CDR3aa: CASSLTSTRGANEQFF; CDR3nt: TGTGCCAGCAGCTTAACGTCGACTAGGGGGGCCAATGAGCAGTTCTTC
d_gene: .; abundance: .; v_gene: TRBV13; j_gene: TRBJ1-3; CDR3aa: CASSSRTDPAVTGNTIYF; CDR3nt: TGTGCAAGCAGCTCCCGGACTGACCCAGCCGTTACTGGAAACACCATATATTTT
d_gene: TRBD2; abundance: few; v_gene: TRBV20-1; j_gene: TRBJ2-1; CDR3aa: CSARDYGTSGSSGSYNEQFF; CDR3nt: TGCAGTGCTAGAGATTACGGGACTAGCGGGAGTTCTGGGTCCTACAATGAGCAGTTCTTC
d_gene: .; abundance: many; v_gene: TRBV28; j_gene: TRBJ2-7; CDR3aa: CATSYGLGYEQYF; CDR3nt: TGTGCCACATCGTACGGGCTGGGATACGAGCAGTACTTC
d_gene: TRBD1; abundance: .; v_gene: TRBV15; j_gene: TRBJ1-2; CDR3aa: CATSDGTGLGYTF; CDR3nt: TGTGCCACCAGCGATGGGACAGGGCTTGGCTACACCTTC
d_gene: .; abundance: many; v_gene: TRBV27; j_gene: TRBJ1-3; CDR3aa: CASSSDMISGNTIYF; CDR3nt: TGTGCCAGCAGTTCCGACATGATCTCTGGAAACACCATATATTTT
d_gene: .; abundance: many; v_gene: TRBV29-1; j_gene: TRBJ1-1; CDR3aa: CSVQENTEAFF; CDR3nt: TGCAGCGTACAAGAGAACACTGAAGCTTTCTTT
d_gene: TRBD1; abundance: many; v_gene: TRBV6-2/TRBV6-3; j_gene: TRBJ2-7; CDR3aa: CASSPGQGVLNEQYF; CDR3nt: TGTGCCAGCAGCCCCGGACAGGGGGTTCTCAACGAGCAGTACTTC
d_gene: .; abundance: few; v_gene: TRBV10-2; j_gene: TRBJ2-3; CDR3aa: CADRDVDTQYF; CDR3nt: TGCGCCGACCGCGATGTCGATACGCAGTATTTT
d_gene: .; abundance: .; v_gene: TRBV4-2; j_gene: TRBJ2-7; CDR3aa: CASSQGFGKYEQYF; CDR3nt: TGTGCCAGCAGCCAAGGATTCGGGAAATACGAGCAGTACTTC
d_gene: TRBD1; abundance: once; v_gene: TRBV4-3; j_gene: TRBJ2-7; CDR3aa: CASSQETGVGEQYF; CDR3nt: TGCGCCAGCAGCCAAGAAACAGGGGTGGGCGAGCAGTACTTC
d_gene: TRBD2; abundance: many; v_gene: TRBV28; j_gene: TRBJ2-5; CDR3aa: CASRGREGETQYF; CDR3nt: TGTGCCAGCAGAGGGCGGGAGGGTGAGACCCAGTACTTC
d_gene: TRBD2; abundance: many; v_gene: TRBV27; j_gene: TRBJ2-1; CDR3aa: CASSLSSAGVGEQFF; CDR3nt: TGTGCCAGCAGTTTATCCTCAGCGGGAGTGGGTGAGCAGTTCTTC
d_gene: .; abundance: many; v_gene: TRBV3-1; j_gene: TRBJ2-1; CDR3aa: CASSHNNEQFF; CDR3nt: TGTGCCAGCAGCCACAACAATGAGCAGTTCTTC
d_gene: .; abundance: many; v_gene: TRBV5-5; j_gene: TRBJ2-7; CDR3aa: CASSPELRPTYEQYF; CDR3nt: TGTGCCAGCAGCCCGGAGCTTCGCCCAACCTACGAGCAGTACTTC
d_gene: .; abundance: few; v_gene: TRBV24-1; j_gene: TRBJ2-3; CDR3aa: CATSDSYPGATADTQYF; CDR3nt: TGTGCCACCAGTGATTCCTATCCGGGAGCTACAGCAGATACGCAGTATTTT